These T cell receptor beta chains were read from a single sample in a study of cytomegalovirus exposure and HLA in healthy donors. TCRdb's table, derived via immunoSEQ multiplex PCR, lists solely in-frame clones and lacks some. The sample consists of 80,000 to 100,000 clones, over 75% of them appearing once. The source material was PBMCs. The receptors come from a man aged 50 to 59 in good health and CMV-seropositive. Each CDR3 is given without its conserved first and last residue. A D gene is named only where the DNA matches it firmly.

V gene	D gene	J gene	CDR3 protein
TRBV7-6	.	TRBJ2-1	ASSLGQAPQPF
TRBV29-1	.	TRBJ2-2	SVRQVSSTGELF
TRBV30	.	TRBJ1-2	AWSRPPESPGYT
TRBV6-1	.	TRBJ2-6	ASSRDNSGANVLT
TRBV6-1	.	TRBJ2-7	ARLSKGVTYEQY
TRBV5-1	TRBD2	TRBJ2-7	ASSLVSGGPSEQY
TRBV21-1	.	TRBJ2-3	ASSKAVRFSGGQTTDTQY
TRBV5-1	TRBD2	TRBJ2-7	ASSSEPGTTYEQY
TRBV10-3	TRBD1	TRBJ1-2	AISEPNRDRGGYGYT
TRBV19	.	TRBJ1-2	ARRGLLYGYT
TRBV7-3	.	TRBJ2-2	ASSHPQTETTNTGELF
TRBV4-2	TRBD2	TRBJ2-3	ASSQDRATSGTSLYTQY
TRBV7-2	TRBD2	TRBJ2-5	ASSFSGGGETQY
TRBV7-9	TRBD1	TRBJ2-7	ASSPPGQGAGEQY
TRBV2	.	TRBJ1-4	ASTSGNEKLF
TRBV7-8	TRBD1	TRBJ2-7	ASSPRTGGSVAQY
TRBV19	.	TRBJ2-5	ASSMSTEETQY
TRBV9	TRBD1	TRBJ2-1	ASSVGTGAYNEQF
TRBV6-5	.	TRBJ1-1	ASRPTDMNTEAF
TRBV7-9	.	TRBJ2-3	ASTLQTDTQY
TRBV9	TRBD2	TRBJ2-7	ASSRGGSYEQY
TRBV6-1	TRBD1	TRBJ2-1	ASSDLTGGAYNEQF
TRBV4-3	.	TRBJ2-2	ASSQDRGGELF
TRBV5-1	TRBD1	TRBJ1-3	ASSPLPGQGVLVNTIY
TRBV5-1	TRBD1	TRBJ1-2	ASSLEGQSYGYT
TRBV4-2	TRBD1	TRBJ2-2	ASSRGQVETGELF
TRBV7-6	TRBD1	TRBJ1-1	ASSAGQGYTEAF
TRBV4-1	.	TRBJ1-3	ASSQDLPFSGNTIY
TRBV30	.	TRBJ1-5	AWSVNIEQGIVNQPQH
TRBV7-3	TRBD1	TRBJ2-6	ASSIRDSSGANVLT
TRBV5-6	.	TRBJ2-1	ASSLGAGEQF
TRBV5-4	.	TRBJ1-1	ASSFTGNTEAF
TRBV21-1	.	TRBJ1-4	ASSKVADSGDEKLF
TRBV27	.	TRBJ2-2	ASSFSPSTGELF
TRBV10-3	.	TRBJ1-5	AINSEENQPQH
TRBV7-8	.	TRBJ1-1	ASTLTLNTEAF
TRBV27	TRBD1	TRBJ2-2	ASLPQSTGRISQSGELF
TRBV25-1	.	TRBJ2-1	ASSEWSYEQF
TRBV27	.	TRBJ2-5	ASSTGLQETQY
TRBV2	TRBD1	TRBJ1-5	ASSDGTGDQPQH
TRBV30	.	TRBJ1-2	AWSVQSGGL
TRBV30	.	TRBJ2-3	AWSQAYSTDTQY
TRBV4-3	.	TRBJ2-5	ASSVGTLERETQY
TRBV15	.	TRBJ2-5	ATGVGGGETQY
TRBV30	TRBD2	TRBJ2-7	AWSTLAGGHDTY
TRBV6-1	.	TRBJ2-2	ASSESAGLNTGELF
TRBV7-9	TRBD2	TRBJ2-5	ASSFWLAGSPHETQY
TRBV27	TRBD2	TRBJ2-5	ASRTSAGGLRETQY